The next 10 T cell receptor beta chains were all read from a single sample in a study of response to subunit inactivated influenza vaccine. TCRdb analysed the RT-PCR reads with MiXCR anew, one entry per CDR3 protein. The sample contains about 610,000 distinct CDR3 sequences, less than 15% of which appear only once. This sample comprised PBMCs from blood, obtained 11 to 12 days after vaccination. Receptors originate from a middle-aged man who received an inactivated influenza vaccine.

V usage is TRBV20-1 and J usage is TRBJ2-1; 12 bases are a match to TRBD1. CDR3 size: 18 residues. V lost 0 bases to trimming and J lost 3 bases; unmatched junction nucleotides: 9. Germline V gene lookup returns CDR1 DFQATT and CDR2 SNEGSKA (reference sequence). The CDR3 DNA reads as TGCAGTGCTAGAGATTATCAGGGACAGGGGGCCTTCTACAATGAGCAGTTCTTC. It is translated as CSARDYQGQGAFYNEQFF.

This chain uses TRBV7-2 with TRBJ1-2, with TRBD1 as a possible D gene (5 bases). The CDR3 spans 15 residues. Germline V gene sequence: CDR1 SGHTA, CDR2 FQGNSA. The V and J ends lost 2 bases and 7 bases respectively, with 17 bases between them. CDR3 in amino acids: CASSLSGRRGVGYTF. The CDR3 nucleotides are TGTGCCAGCAGCTTAAGCGGTAGACGGGGGGTTGGCTACACCTTC.

This clonotype was observed a handful of times. The V call is TRBV12-3 or TRBV12-4, the J call TRBJ2-1; 11 positions match TRBD1. V gave up 5 bases and J gave up 4 bases; unmatched junction bases: 4. The CDR3 spans 15 residues. This CDR3 reads CASSMRDRGYNEQFF. For the CDR3, the DNA is TGTGCCAGCAGTATGAGGGACAGGGGGTACAATGAGCAGTTCTTC.

This clonotype was observed a handful of times. V gene TRBV7-8 combines with J gene TRBJ1-2; TRBD1 matches at 9 bases. V was pared by 7 bases and J by 4 bases, with 7 bases of the junction left unmatched. The CDR3 has 14 amino acids. Germline lookup yields CDR1 SGHVS and CDR2 FQNEAQ. The CDR3 DNA follows: TGTGCCAGCAAACCGGGACAGGGCGGCTATGGCTACACCTTC. Protein sequence: CASKPGQGGYGYTF.

The chain combines TRBV6-4 with TRBJ2-3; TRBD1 agrees at 9 bases. V dropped 7 bases and J dropped 7; count of bases not matched to a gene: 15. This CDR3 is built from 16 residues. Germline V gene lookup returns CDR1 MRHNA and CDR2 SNTAGT. Written as DNA, the CDR3 is TGTGCCAGCACACTCGTTCGGGACAGGGTCTTTAATACGCAGTATTTT. Translating gives CASTLVRDRVFNTQYF.

This clonotype was picked up a small number of times. The chain links TRBV5-1 to TRBJ1-3; 7 bases map to TRBD1. The CDR3 covers 15 residues. V lost 3 bases to trimming and J lost 0 bases; unmatched junction nucleotides: 3. Germline CDR1 SGHRS, CDR2 YFSETQ. CDR3 DNA: TGCGCCAGCAGCTCTCAGGGGGGCTCTGGAAACACCATATATTTT. As protein: CASSSQGGSGNTIYF.

The chain links TRBV5-1 to TRBJ2-7, with D hard to call. Germline CDR1 and CDR2: SGHRS and YFSETQ. The CDR3 spans 12 residues. V dropped 2 bases and J dropped 3 bases, with 6 bases sitting between them. CDR3 nucleotide sequence: TGCGCCAGCAGCTTCCTCGTCTACGAGCAGTACTTC. This encodes CASSFLVYEQYF.

This clonotype was seen a handful of times. The rearrangement joins TRBV6-5 to TRBJ2-2, with D maybe TRBD2 (5 bases). The CDR3 runs to 15 residues. The V gene's germline CDR1 is MNHEY and CDR2 SVGAGI. V shed 2 bases and J shed 8 bases, with 15 bases lying between them. CDR3 coding DNA: TGTGCCAGCAGTTACGGGAGCAGGCCCCAAGGGGAGCTGTTTTTT. Residues: CASSYGSRPQGELFF.

This rearrangement joins TRBV7-9 to TRBJ2-5; D remains unclear. V shed 1 base and J shed 4 bases, with 16 bases lying between them. Germline values: CDR1 SEHNR, CDR2 FQNEAQ (reference sequence). The CDR3 is 16 amino acids. DNA of the CDR3: TGTGCCAGCAGCTTAGGCACCGTCAGAATCCGAGAGACCCAGTACTTC. This sequence encodes CASSLGTVRIRETQYF.

This clonotype was counted only a few times. The rearrangement links TRBV9 to TRBJ2-3; D is unresolved. Germline V gene sequence: CDR1 SGDLS, CDR2 YYNGEE. Trimming pared 4 bases from V and 3 bases from J, leaving 12 bases between. The CDR3 runs 14 residues. CDR3: CASSFTHATDTQYF. CDR3 sequence (DNA): TGTGCCAGCAGCTTCACCCACGCGACAGATACGCAGTATTTT.